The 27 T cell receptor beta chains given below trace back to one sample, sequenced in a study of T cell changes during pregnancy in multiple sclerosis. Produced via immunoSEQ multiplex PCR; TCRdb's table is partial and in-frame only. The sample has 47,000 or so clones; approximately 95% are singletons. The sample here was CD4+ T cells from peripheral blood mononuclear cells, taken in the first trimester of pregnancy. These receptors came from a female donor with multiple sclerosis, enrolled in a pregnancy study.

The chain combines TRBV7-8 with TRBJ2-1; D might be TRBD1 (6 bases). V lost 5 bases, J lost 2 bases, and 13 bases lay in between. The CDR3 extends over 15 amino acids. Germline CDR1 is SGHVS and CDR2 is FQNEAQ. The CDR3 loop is CASSLSGEPYNEQFF. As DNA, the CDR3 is TGTGCCAGCAGCCTGTCAGGGGAACCCTACAATGAGCAGTTCTTC. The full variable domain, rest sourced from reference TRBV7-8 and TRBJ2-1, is GAGVSQSPRYKVAKRGQDVALRCDPISGHVSLFWYQQALGQGPEFLTYFQNEAQLDKSGLPSDRFFAERPEGSVSTLKIQRTQQEDSAVYLCASSLSGEPYNEQFFGPGTRLTVL.

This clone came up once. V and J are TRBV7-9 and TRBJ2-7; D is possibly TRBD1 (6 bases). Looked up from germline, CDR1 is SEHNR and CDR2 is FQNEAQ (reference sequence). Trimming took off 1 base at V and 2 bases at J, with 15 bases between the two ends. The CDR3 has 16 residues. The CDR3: CASSLVNTGSAYEQYF. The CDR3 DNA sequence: TGTGCCAGCAGCTTAGTCAATACAGGGTCGGCCTACGAGCAGTACTTC.

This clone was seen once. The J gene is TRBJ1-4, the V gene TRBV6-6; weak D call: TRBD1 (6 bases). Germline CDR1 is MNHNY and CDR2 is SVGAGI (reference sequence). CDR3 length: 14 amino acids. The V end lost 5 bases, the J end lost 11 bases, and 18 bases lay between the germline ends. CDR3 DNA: TGTGCCAGCAGTCCCGGACAGAGGGAGAGTAAACTGTTTTTT. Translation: CASSPGQRESKLFF.

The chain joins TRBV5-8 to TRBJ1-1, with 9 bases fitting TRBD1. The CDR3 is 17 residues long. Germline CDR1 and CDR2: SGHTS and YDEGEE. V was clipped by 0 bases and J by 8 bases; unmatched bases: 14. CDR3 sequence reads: CASSLEIWGQGSQEAFF. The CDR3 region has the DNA TGTGCCAGCAGCTTGGAAATATGGGGACAGGGAAGTCAAGAAGCTTTCTTT.

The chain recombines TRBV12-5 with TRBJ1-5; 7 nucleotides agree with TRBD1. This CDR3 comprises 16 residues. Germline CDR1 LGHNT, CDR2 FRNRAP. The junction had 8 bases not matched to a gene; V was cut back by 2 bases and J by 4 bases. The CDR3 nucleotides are TGTGCTAGTGGTTTGATAGGGCAGGGGGGAAATCAGCCCCAGCATTTT. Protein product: CASGLIGQGGNQPQHF.

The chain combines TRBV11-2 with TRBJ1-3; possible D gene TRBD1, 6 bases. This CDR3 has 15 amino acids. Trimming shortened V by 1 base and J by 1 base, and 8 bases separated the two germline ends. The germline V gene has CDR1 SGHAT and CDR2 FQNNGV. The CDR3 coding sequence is TGTGCCAGCAGCTTAGCTGGACAGTCTGGAAACACCATATATTTT. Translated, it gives CASSLAGQSGNTIYF.

The CDR3 reads CATSRGQGVTNYGYTF. In nucleotides, the CDR3 is TGTGCCACCAGCAGGGGACAGGGAGTAACTAACTATGGCTACACCTTC. The rearrangement joins TRBV15 to TRBJ1-2; TRBD1 aligns across 9 bases. The CDR3 runs to 16 residues. Unmatched junction bases numbered 5, after V lost 3 bases and J lost 0 bases. Germline V gives CDR1 LNHNV, CDR2 YYDKDF (reference sequence).

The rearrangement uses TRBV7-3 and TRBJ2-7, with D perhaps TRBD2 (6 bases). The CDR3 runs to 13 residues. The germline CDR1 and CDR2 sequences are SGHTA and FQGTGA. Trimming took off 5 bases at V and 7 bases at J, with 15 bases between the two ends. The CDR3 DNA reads TGTGCCAGCAGCCCGAGCGTCGCGGGGGAGCAGTACTTC. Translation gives CASSPSVAGEQYF.

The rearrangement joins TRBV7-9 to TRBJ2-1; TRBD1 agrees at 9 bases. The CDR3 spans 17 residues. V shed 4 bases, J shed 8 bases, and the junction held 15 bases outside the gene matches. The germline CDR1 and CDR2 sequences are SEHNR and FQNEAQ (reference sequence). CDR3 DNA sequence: TGTGCCAGCAGCTCCGGAGGACAGGGGATCCCAGATGATGAGCAGTTCTTC. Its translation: CASSSGGQGIPDDEQFF. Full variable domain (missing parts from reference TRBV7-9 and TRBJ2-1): DTGVSQNPRHKITKRGQNVTFRCDPISEHNRLYWYRQTLGQGPEFLTYFQNEAQLEKSRLLSDRFSAERPKGSFSTLEIQRTEQGDSAMYLCASSSGGQGIPDDEQFFGPGTRLTVL.

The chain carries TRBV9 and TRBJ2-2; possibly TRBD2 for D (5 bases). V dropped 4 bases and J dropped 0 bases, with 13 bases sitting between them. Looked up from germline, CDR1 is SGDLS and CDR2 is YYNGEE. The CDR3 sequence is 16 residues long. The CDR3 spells CASSRRTEANTGELFF. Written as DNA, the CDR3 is TGTGCCAGCAGCCGGCGGACGGAGGCGAACACCGGGGAGCTGTTTTTT.

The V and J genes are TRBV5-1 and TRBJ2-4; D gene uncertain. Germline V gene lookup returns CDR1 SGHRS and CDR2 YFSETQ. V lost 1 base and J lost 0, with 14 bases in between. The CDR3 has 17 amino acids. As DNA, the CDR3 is TGCGCCAGCAGCTTGCCCCTAGATCCCATAGCCAAAAACATTCAGTACTTC. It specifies CASSLPLDPIAKNIQYF.

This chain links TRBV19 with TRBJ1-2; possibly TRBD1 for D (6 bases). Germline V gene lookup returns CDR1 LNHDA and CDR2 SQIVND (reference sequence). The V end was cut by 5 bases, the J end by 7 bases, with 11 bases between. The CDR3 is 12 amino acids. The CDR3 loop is CASSLGAGGYTF. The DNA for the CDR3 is TGTGCCAGTAGTCTGGGGGCGGGTGGCTACACCTTC.

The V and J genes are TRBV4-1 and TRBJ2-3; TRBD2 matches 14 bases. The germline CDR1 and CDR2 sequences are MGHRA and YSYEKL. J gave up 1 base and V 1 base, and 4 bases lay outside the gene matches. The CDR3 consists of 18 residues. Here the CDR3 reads CASSQGTSGGRGTDTQYF. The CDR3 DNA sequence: TGCGCCAGCAGCCAAGGGACTAGCGGGGGGCGGGGCACAGATACGCAGTATTTT.

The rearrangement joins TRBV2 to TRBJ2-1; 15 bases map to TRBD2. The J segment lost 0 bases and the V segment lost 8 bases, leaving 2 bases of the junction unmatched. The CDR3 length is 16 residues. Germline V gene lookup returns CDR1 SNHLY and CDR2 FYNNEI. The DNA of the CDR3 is TGTGCCAGCGGGACTAGCGGGGGGAGCTCCTACAATGAGCAGTTCTTC. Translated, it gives CASGTSGGSSYNEQFF.

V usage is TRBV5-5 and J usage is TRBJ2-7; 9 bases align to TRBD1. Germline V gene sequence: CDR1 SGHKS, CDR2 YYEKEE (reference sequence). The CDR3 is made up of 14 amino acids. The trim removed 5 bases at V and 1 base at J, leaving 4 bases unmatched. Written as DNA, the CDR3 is TGTGCCAGCAGGGTGGGGACAGGGTCCTACGAGCAGTACTTC. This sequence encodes CASRVGTGSYEQYF.

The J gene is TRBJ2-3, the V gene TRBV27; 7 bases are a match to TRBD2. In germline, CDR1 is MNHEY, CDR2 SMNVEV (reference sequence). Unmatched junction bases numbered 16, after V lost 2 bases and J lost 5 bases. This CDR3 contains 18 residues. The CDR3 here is CASSLRGRTRDSLDTQYF. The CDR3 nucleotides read TGTGCCAGCAGTTTAAGGGGTAGGACTAGAGATTCCCTAGATACGCAGTATTTT.

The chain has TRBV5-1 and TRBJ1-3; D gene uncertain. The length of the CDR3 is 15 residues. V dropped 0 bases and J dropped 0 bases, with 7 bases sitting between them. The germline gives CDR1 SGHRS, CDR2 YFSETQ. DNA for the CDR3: TGCGCCAGCAGCTTGGGTTCCGTCTCTGGAAACACCATATATTTT. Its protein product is CASSLGSVSGNTIYF.

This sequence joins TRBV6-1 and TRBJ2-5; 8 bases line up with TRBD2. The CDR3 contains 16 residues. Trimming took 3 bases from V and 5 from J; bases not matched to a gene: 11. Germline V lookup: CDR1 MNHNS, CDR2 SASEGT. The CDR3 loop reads CASSDGRGRWGETQYF. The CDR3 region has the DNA TGTGCCAGCAGTGACGGGAGGGGGAGGTGGGGGGAGACCCAGTACTTC.

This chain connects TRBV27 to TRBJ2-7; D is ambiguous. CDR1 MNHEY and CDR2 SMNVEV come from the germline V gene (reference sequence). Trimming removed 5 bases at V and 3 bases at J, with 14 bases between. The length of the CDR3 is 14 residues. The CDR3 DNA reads TGTGCCAGCAGTCCCCGCGTAGCTCACTACGAGCAGTACTTC. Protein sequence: CASSPRVAHYEQYF.

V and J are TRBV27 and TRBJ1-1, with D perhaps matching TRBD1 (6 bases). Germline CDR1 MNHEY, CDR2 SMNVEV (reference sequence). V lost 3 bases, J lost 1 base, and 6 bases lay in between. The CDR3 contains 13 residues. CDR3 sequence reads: CASSLTGNTEAFF. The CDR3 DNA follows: TGTGCCAGCAGTTTGACAGGGAACACTGAAGCTTTCTTT.

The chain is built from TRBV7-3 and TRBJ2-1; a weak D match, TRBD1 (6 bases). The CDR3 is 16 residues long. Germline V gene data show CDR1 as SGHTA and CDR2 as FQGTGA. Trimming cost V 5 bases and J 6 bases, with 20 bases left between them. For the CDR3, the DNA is TGTGCCAGCAGCGCAAACCGGGACACGGGGCCCAATGAGCAGTTCTTC. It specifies CASSANRDTGPNEQFF. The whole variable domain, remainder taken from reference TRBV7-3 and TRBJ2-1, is GAGVSQTPSNKVTEKGKYVELRCDPISGHTALYWYRQSLGQGPEFLIYFQGTGAADDSGLPNDRFFAVRPEGSVSTLKIQRTERGDSAVYLCASSANRDTGPNEQFFGPGTRLTVL.

Here the CDR3 reads CASSSGQAPFF. DNA of the CDR3: TGTGCCAGCAGTTCGGGACAGGCGCCTTTCTTT. The rearrangement links TRBV7-9 to TRBJ1-1; 8 bases match TRBD1. The CDR3 is 11 amino acids. Germline assignment: CDR1 SEHNR and CDR2 FQNEAQ (reference sequence). After removal of 6 bases from V and 12 bases from J, the junction contained 6 bases not matched to a gene.

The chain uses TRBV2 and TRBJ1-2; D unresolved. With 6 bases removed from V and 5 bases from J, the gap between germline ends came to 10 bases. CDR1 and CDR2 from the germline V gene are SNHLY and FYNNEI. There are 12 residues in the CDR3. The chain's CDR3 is CASSGPGYGYTF. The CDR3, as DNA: TGTGCCAGCAGCGGTCCGGGTTATGGCTACACCTTC.

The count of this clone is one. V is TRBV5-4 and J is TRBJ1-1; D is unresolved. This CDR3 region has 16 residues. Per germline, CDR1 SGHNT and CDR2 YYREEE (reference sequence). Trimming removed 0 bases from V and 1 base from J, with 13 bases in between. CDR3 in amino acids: CASSLGALEGNTEAFF. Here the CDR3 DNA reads TGTGCCAGCAGCTTGGGGGCGCTTGAGGGGAACACTGAAGCTTTCTTT.

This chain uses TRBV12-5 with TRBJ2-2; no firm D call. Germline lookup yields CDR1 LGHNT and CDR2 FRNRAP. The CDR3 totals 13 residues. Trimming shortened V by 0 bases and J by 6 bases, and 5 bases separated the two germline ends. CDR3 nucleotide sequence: TGTGCTAGTGGTTTGGTCTTTCCCGGGGAGCTGTTTTTT. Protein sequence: CASGLVFPGELFF.

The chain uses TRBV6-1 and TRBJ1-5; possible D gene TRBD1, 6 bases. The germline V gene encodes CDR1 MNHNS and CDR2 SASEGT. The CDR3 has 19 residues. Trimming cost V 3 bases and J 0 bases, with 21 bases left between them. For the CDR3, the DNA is TGTGCCAGCAGTGATTATGCGCACTACAGGGCTAATAGCAATCAGCCCCAGCATTTT. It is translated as CASSDYAHYRANSNQPQHF.

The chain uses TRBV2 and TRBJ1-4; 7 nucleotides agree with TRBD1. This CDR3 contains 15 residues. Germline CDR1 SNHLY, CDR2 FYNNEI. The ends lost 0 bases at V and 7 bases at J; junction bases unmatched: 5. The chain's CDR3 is CASSEALRQGEKLFF. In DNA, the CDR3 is TGTGCCAGCAGTGAAGCGCTTCGACAGGGTGAAAAACTGTTTTTT.